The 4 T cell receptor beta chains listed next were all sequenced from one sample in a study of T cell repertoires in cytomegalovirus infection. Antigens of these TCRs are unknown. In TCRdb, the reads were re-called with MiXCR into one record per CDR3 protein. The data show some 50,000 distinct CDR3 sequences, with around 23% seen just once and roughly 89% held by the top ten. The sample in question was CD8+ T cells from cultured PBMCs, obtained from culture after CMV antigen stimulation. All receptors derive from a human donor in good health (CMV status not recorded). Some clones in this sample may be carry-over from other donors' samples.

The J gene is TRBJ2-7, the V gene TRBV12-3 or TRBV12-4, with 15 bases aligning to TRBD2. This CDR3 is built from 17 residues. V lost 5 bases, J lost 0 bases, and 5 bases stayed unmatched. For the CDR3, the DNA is TGTGCCAGCAGTGGGACTAGCGGGGGGCGCTTCTCCTACGAGCAGTACTTC. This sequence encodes CASSGTSGGRFSYEQYF.

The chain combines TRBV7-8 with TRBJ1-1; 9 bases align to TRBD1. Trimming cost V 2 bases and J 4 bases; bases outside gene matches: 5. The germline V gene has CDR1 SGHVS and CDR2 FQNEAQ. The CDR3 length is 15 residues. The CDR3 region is CASSLRDRAGTEAFF. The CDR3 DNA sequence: TGTGCCAGCAGCTTAAGGGACAGGGCTGGCACTGAAGCTTTCTTT. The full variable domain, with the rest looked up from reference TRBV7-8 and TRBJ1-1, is GAGVSQSPRYKVAKRGQDVALRCDPISGHVSLFWYQQALGQGPEFLTYFQNEAQLDKSGLPSDRFFAERPEGSVSTLKIQRTQQEDSAVYLCASSLRDRAGTEAFFGQGTRLTVV.

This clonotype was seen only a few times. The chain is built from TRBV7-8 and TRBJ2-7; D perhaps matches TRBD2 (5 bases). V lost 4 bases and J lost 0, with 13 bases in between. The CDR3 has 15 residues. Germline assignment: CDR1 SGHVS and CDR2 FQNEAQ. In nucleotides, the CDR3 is TGTGCCAGCAGCTCCACCGAGGGAAGCTCCTACGAGCAGTACTTC. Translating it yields CASSSTEGSSYEQYF.

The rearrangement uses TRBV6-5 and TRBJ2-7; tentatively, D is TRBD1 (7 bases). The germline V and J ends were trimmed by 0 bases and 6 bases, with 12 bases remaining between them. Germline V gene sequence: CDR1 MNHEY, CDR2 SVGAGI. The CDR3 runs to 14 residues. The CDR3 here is CASSYSPGGPEQYF. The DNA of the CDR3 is TGTGCCAGCAGTTACTCCCCAGGGGGGCCCGAGCAGTACTTC.